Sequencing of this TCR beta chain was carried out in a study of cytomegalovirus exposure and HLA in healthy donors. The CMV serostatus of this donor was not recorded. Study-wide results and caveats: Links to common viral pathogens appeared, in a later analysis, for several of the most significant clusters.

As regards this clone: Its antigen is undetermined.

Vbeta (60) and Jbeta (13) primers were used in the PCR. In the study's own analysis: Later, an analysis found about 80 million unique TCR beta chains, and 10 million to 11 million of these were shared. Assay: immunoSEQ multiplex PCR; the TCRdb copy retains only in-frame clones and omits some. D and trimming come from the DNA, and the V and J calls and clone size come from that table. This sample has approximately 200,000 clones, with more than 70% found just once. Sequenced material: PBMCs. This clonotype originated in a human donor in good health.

Here the CDR3 reads CASSEFPSETGELFF. DNA of the CDR3: TGTGCCAGCAGTGAATTCCCCTCTGAGACCGGGGAGCTGTTTTTT. The V and J genes are TRBV25-1 and TRBJ2-2; D uncertain. V lost 1 base to trimming and J lost 5 bases, with 11 bases between them. Germline assignment: CDR1 MGHDK and CDR2 SYGVNS. The CDR3 length is 15 residues.